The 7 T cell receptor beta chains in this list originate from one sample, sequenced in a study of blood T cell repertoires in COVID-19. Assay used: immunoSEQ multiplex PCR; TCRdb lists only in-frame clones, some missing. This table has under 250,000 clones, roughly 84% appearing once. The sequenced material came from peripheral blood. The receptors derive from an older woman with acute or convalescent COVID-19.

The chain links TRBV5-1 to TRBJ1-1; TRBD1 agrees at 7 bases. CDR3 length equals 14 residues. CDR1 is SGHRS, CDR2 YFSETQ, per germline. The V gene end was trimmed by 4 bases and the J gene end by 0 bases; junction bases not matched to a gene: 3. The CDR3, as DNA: TGCGCCAGCAGCCGGGGACAGATGAACACTGAAGCTTTCTTT. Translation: CASSRGQMNTEAFF.

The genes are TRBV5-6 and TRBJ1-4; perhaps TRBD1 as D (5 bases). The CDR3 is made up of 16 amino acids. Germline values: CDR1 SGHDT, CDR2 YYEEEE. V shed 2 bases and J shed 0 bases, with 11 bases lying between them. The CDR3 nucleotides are TGTGCCAGCAGCTTATGGGGCGGTACAACTAATGAAAAACTGTTTTTT. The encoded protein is CASSLWGGTTNEKLFF.

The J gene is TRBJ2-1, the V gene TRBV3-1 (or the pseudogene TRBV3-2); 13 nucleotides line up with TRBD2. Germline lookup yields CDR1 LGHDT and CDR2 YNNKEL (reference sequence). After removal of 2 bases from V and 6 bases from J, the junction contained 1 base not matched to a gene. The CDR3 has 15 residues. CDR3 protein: CASSQRLAGGNEQFF. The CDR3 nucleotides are TGTGCCAGCAGCCAACGACTAGCGGGGGGCAATGAGCAGTTCTTC.

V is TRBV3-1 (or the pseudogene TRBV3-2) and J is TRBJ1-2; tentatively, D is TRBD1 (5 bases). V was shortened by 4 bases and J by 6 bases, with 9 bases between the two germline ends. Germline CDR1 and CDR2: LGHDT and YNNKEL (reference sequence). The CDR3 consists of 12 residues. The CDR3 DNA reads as TGTGCCAGCAGCCCTGGGGCTGATGGCTACACCTTC. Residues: CASSPGADGYTF.

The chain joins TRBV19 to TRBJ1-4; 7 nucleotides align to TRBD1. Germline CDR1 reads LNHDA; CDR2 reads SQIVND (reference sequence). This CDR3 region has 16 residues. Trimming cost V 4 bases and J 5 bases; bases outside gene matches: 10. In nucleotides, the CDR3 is TGTGCCAGTAGTAACCACCTCGACAGGGTCAATGAAAAACTGTTTTTT. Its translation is CASSNHLDRVNEKLFF.

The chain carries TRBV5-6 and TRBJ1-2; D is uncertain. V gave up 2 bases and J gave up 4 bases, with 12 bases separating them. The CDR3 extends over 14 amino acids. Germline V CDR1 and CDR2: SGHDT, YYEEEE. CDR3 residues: CASSFLRGSYGYTF. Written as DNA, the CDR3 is TGTGCCAGCAGCTTTCTGAGAGGCTCCTATGGCTACACCTTC.

The CDR3 region has the DNA TGTGCCTCTCGGGACAGGGGGCACGCGAACACCGGGGAGCTGTTTTTT. It is translated as CASRDRGHANTGELFF. The chain employs TRBV21-1 and TRBJ2-2; the table's TRBD1 call for D was not verified on the DNA. TRBV21-1 is a pseudogene segment. The CDR3 consists of 16 residues.